The entry that follows covers one T cell receptor beta chain sequence. TCRdb's table, derived via immunoSEQ multiplex PCR, lists solely in-frame clones and lacks some. The table shows roughly 62,000 clones, with roughly 82% occurring only once. The sample comes from a study of PD-L1 blockade in urothelial cancer. The wider study: Patients started atezolizumab in the mid-2010s, 1,200 mg intravenously every 3 weeks. The researchers analyzed blood 3 weeks (second dose) and 6 weeks after treatment start.

This CDR3 comprises 19 residues. Germline lookup yields CDR1 SGHAT and CDR2 FQNNGV. With 1 base clipped from V and 4 bases from J, the junction kept 15 bases outside the gene matches. Patients each gave 1 to 8 samples, pretreatment and on-treatment. The sequence derives from a man between 70 and 80 years old with urothelial cancer. This rearrangement joins TRBV11-2 to TRBJ2-7; TRBD2 matches 11 bases. The sequencing here drew on PBMCs, taken around atezolizumab (anti-PD-L1) treatment. The CDR3 reads CASSLGLLAGGRDSYEQYF. CDR3 nucleotide sequence: TGTGCCAGCAGCTTAGGTTTGCTAGCGGGAGGCCGGGATTCATACGAGCAGTACTTC.